These 6 T cell receptor beta chains share one sample of origin, sequenced in a study of T cell responses to AZD1222 COVID-19 vaccine (dated by TCRdb to the early 2020s). Library preparation used the immunoSEQ multiplex PCR assay. TCRdb retrieved this table from immuneACCESS and kept in-frame rearrangements only. Not all clones are present; in checked studies, unresolved V genes account for under half, and no reason is known for the remainder. This sample has 250,000 or so clones in its table, and 85% to 95% of those were observed once. The top ten hold less than 0.65% of the sample. The sample's time point label, decoded: baseline before first vaccination. The starting material was peripheral blood, obtained on day 0 of AZD1222 vaccination. These TCRs come from an adult in good health.

This chain connects TRBV7-9 to TRBJ1-6, with 8 nucleotides matching TRBD1. CDR3 length: 17 residues. The V segment lost 5 bases and the J segment 11 bases; nucleotides outside the gene matches: 17. Germline V CDR1 and CDR2: SEHNR, FQNEAQ (reference sequence). CDR3 sequence reads: CASSRSGGRDYGPPLHF. The CDR3 DNA follows: TGTGCCAGCAGCCGCTCAGGGGGCCGAGATTATGGGCCACCCCTCCACTTT.

A single count supports this clone. V gene TRBV5-1 combines with J gene TRBJ2-7; either TRBD1 or TRBD2 may supply D (5 bases each). The length of the CDR3 is 16 residues. Looked up from germline, CDR1 is SGHRS and CDR2 is YFSETQ. Trimming left V 0 bases short and J 1 base short, with 14 bases between. The CDR3: CASSLAMGTASYEQYF. The CDR3 DNA is TGCGCCAGCAGCTTGGCGATGGGGACGGCGTCCTACGAGCAGTACTTC.

The chain uses TRBV29-1 and TRBJ1-2, with TRBD1 as a possible D gene (5 bases). Germline V gene data show CDR1 as SQVTM and CDR2 as ANQGSEA. CDR3 size: 13 residues. V shed 5 bases and J shed 6 bases, with 16 bases lying between them. The CDR3 DNA sequence: TGCAGCGTTTTTCGGGGGAAGGGTGATGGCTACACCTTC. This codes for CSVFRGKGDGYTF.

V usage is TRBV2 and J usage is TRBJ2-1; the match to TRBD2 covers 15 bases. V trimming: 6 bases; J trimming: 8 bases; junction bases outside the gene matches: 8. Germline V gives CDR1 SNHLY, CDR2 FYNNEI. This CDR3 is 16 amino acids long. As DNA, the CDR3 is TGTGCCAGCAGCTTTCCGGGACTAGCGGGGGGTGATGAGCAGTTCTTC. It encodes CASSFPGLAGGDEQFF.

The chain employs TRBV19 and TRBJ2-7; TRBD2 matches 8 bases. The CDR3 loop spans 15 amino acids. Germline V CDR1 and CDR2: LNHDA, SQIVND (reference sequence). After removal of 5 bases from V and 3 bases from J, the junction contained 9 bases not matched to a gene. The CDR3 protein is CASSASGSDRYEQYF. DNA of the CDR3: TGTGCCAGTAGTGCAAGCGGGAGCGATCGCTACGAGCAGTACTTC.

V is TRBV4-2 and J is TRBJ1-1, with TRBD1 as a possible D gene (5 bases). Between the trimmed V and J ends, which lost 0 bases and 5 bases, there was a span of 16 bases. The CDR3 is made up of 16 amino acids. The germline V gene has CDR1 LGHNA and CDR2 YNFKEQ. This CDR3 is CASSQDPGRVGTEAFF. The CDR3 nucleotides read TGTGCCAGCAGCCAAGATCCCGGCAGGGTAGGGACTGAAGCTTTCTTT.